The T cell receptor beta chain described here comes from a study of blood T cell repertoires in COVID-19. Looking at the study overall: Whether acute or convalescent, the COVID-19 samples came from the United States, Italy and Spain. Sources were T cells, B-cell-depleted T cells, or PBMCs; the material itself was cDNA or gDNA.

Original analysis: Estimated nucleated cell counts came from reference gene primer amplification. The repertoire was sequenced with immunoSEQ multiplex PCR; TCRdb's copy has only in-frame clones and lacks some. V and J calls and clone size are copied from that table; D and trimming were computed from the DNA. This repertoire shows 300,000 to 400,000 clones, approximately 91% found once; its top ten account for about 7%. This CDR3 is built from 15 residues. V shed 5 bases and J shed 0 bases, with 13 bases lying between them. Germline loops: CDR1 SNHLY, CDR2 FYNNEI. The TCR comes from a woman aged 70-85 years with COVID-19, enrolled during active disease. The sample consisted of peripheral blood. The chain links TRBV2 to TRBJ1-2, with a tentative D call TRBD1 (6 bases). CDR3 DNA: TGTGCCAGCAGTCCAACAGGGACCACTAACTATGGCTACACCTTC. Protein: CASSPTGTTNYGYTF. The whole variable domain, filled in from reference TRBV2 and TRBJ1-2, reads EPEVTQTPSHQVTQMGQEVILRCVPISNHLYFYWYRQILGQKVEFLVSFYNNEISEKSEIFDDQFSVERPDGSNFTLKIRSTKLEDSAMYFCASSPTGTTNYGYTFGSGTRLTVV.